The 27 T cell receptor beta chains listed next were all sequenced from one sample in a study of T cell responses to AZD1222 COVID-19 vaccine. Measured with immunoSEQ multiplex PCR; TCRdb has only the in-frame clones, and not every one. This sample has more than 150,000 clones; approximately 90% occur once, and the top ten carry approximately 26%. The starting material was peripheral blood, obtained 28 days after the second AZD1222 dose. These receptors originate from an adult who received the AZD1222 COVID-19 vaccine.

The gene calls are TRBV15 and TRBJ2-7; D possibly uses TRBD1 or TRBD2 (5 bases each). Trimming pared 3 bases from V and 0 bases from J, leaving 12 bases between. This CDR3 region has 15 residues. Germline V gene sequence: CDR1 LNHNV, CDR2 YYDKDF (reference sequence). The CDR3 sequence is CATSRSGGFSYEQYF. CDR3 bases: TGTGCCACCAGCAGGTCTGGGGGTTTCTCCTACGAGCAGTACTTC.

The chain links TRBV5-4 to TRBJ2-1, with TRBD1 matching over 10 bases. Germline loops: CDR1 SGHNT, CDR2 YYREEE (reference sequence). V lost 4 bases to trimming and J lost 6 bases; unmatched junction nucleotides: 7. The CDR3 sequence is 15 residues long. The CDR3 reads CASSRTGQGSNEQFF. Written as DNA, the CDR3 is TGTGCCAGCAGCCGTACGGGACAGGGGTCCAATGAGCAGTTCTTC.

The rearrangement links TRBV2 to TRBJ2-5; D may match TRBD1 or TRBD2 (5 bases each). The V and J ends lost 6 bases and 5 bases respectively, with 10 bases between them. This CDR3 region has 12 residues. The germline V gene encodes CDR1 SNHLY and CDR2 FYNNEI. CDR3 nucleotides: TGTGCCAGCAGAGGGGACGGCGAGACCCAGTACTTC. This codes for CASRGDGETQYF.

This clone was seen ten or more times. CDR3 sequence (DNA): TGTGCCTGGAGTGTAACGTGGGCGGGTGGGGCCAACGTCCTGACTTTC. As protein: CAWSVTWAGGANVLTF. This rearrangement joins TRBV30 to TRBJ2-6, with TRBD2 as a possible D gene (5 bases). This CDR3 has 16 residues. CDR1 is GTSNPN and CDR2 is SVGIG in the germline V gene (reference sequence). Trimming removed 0 bases from V and 3 bases from J, with 12 bases in between. Variable domain in full (rest from reference TRBV30 and TRBJ2-6): SQTIHQWPATLVQPVGSPLSLECTVEGTSNPNLYWYRQAAGRGLQLLFYSVGIGQISSEVPQNLSASRPQDRQFILSSKKLLLSDSGFYLCAWSVTWAGGANVLTFGAGSRLTVL.

In its sample, this clone was seen once. The chain combines TRBV6-5 with TRBJ2-3, with TRBD2 as a possible D gene (5 bases). From germline, CDR1 is MNHEY and CDR2 SVGAGI. The CDR3 is made up of 14 amino acids. The V end was cut by 7 bases, the J end by 2 bases, with 13 bases between. This chain's CDR3 is CASTRRLATDTQYF. As DNA, the CDR3 is TGTGCCAGCACCCGGCGGCTAGCCACAGATACGCAGTATTTT.

This chain links TRBV28 with TRBJ2-7; D perhaps matches TRBD2 (5 bases). V was pared by 7 bases and J by 0 bases, with 13 bases between. The CDR3 has 14 residues. Germline loops: CDR1 MDHEN, CDR2 SYDVKM. The CDR3: CASTRGESSYEQYF. CDR3 bases: TGTGCCAGCACCCGGGGAGAGAGCTCCTACGAGCAGTACTTC.

The V call is TRBV7-9, the J call TRBJ1-5; D ambiguous. The V end lost 1 base, the J end lost 2 bases, and 6 bases lay between the germline ends. This CDR3 region has 14 residues. Germline V lookup: CDR1 SEHNR, CDR2 FQNEAQ (reference sequence). CDR3 DNA: TGTGCCAGCAGCTTAGTCCAGGGCAATCAGCCCCAGCATTTT. Its translation: CASSLVQGNQPQHF.

This clone occurred once. The chain recombines TRBV6-4 with TRBJ2-3, with D perhaps TRBD1 (6 bases). Germline V gives CDR1 MRHNA, CDR2 SNTAGT. This CDR3 contains 15 residues. V lost 2 bases to trimming and J lost 0 bases, with 9 bases between them. The CDR3 nucleotides are TGTGCCAGCAGTGACGGGGGCTCTAGCACAGATACGCAGTATTTT. It translates to CASSDGGSSTDTQYF.

This clone was counted once. This chain uses TRBV7-9 with TRBJ1-4, with a weak D call TRBD1 (6 bases). The CDR3 runs to 16 residues. The germline V and J ends were trimmed by 5 bases and 2 bases, with 15 bases remaining between them. The germline V gene encodes CDR1 SEHNR and CDR2 FQNEAQ (reference sequence). The CDR3 coding sequence is TGTGCCAGCAGCCCCGGGAAGGGGGGTACTAATGAAAAACTGTTTTTT. Amino acids: CASSPGKGGTNEKLFF.

The chain recombines TRBV5-4 with TRBJ2-3; D gene uncertain. Deletions cut 4 bases from V and 4 bases from J, with 10 bases between. The CDR3 spans 13 residues. CDR1 is SGHNT and CDR2 is YYREEE in the germline V gene (reference sequence). CDR3 coding DNA: TGTGCCAGCAGCCTCCGGGCCTCAGATACGCAGTATTTT. Amino acids: CASSLRASDTQYF.

This CDR3 reads CASRRTGGGVTEAFF. CDR3 bases: TGTGCCAGTCGCCGGACAGGGGGCGGTGTCACTGAAGCTTTCTTT. The rearrangement joins TRBV27 to TRBJ1-1; 11 nucleotides agree with TRBD1. J was trimmed by 4 bases and V by 9 bases; bases with no gene match: 10. The CDR3 consists of 15 residues. In germline, CDR1 is MNHEY, CDR2 SMNVEV (reference sequence).

This clone came up once. This chain links TRBV4-1 with TRBJ2-1, with TRBD2 matching over 11 bases. Unmatched junction bases numbered 9, after V lost 4 bases and J lost 10 bases. The germline V gene encodes CDR1 MGHRA and CDR2 YSYEKL. This CDR3 has 15 residues. CDR3 protein: CASSLLAGGLIEQFF. DNA of the CDR3: TGCGCCAGCAGCCTCCTAGCGGGAGGTCTTATAGAGCAGTTCTTC.

The rearrangement joins TRBV6-2 or TRBV6-3 to TRBJ2-4; TRBD1 matches at 7 bases. Losses at the gene ends were 2 bases for V and 0 bases for J; bases not matched to a gene: 4. CDR1 and CDR2 from the germline V gene are MNHEY and SVGEGT. This CDR3 is 16 amino acids long. In DNA form, the CDR3 reads TGTGCCAGCAGTTACCGGGACAGTCAAGCCAAAAACATTCAGTACTTC. This gives the protein CASSYRDSQAKNIQYF.

The chain combines TRBV28 with TRBJ1-2, with D unclear. V lost 10 bases and J 7 bases, leaving 13 bases between the germline ends. The CDR3 contains 11 residues. Germline V gives CDR1 MDHEN, CDR2 SYDVKM. CDR3 region: CATSAARGYTF. For the CDR3, the DNA is TGTGCCACTTCGGCCGCCCGTGGCTACACCTTC.

The chain is built from TRBV27 and TRBJ2-7; 14 nucleotides agree with TRBD2. Germline loops: CDR1 MNHEY, CDR2 SMNVEV (reference sequence). Unmatched junction bases numbered 9, after V lost 6 bases and J lost 2 bases. The CDR3 length is 17 residues. CDR3 sequence: CASSRTSGRPNPYEQYF. CDR3 nucleotide sequence: TGTGCCAGCAGCCGGACTAGCGGGAGGCCCAATCCCTACGAGCAGTACTTC.

This rearrangement joins TRBV5-4 to TRBJ2-2; 8 nucleotides align to TRBD2. Germline assignment: CDR1 SGHNT and CDR2 YYREEE (reference sequence). The CDR3 has 17 amino acids. Trimming at V came to 2 bases and at J to 0 bases, leaving 6 bases not matched to a gene. The CDR3: CASSLSSGLANTGELFF. DNA for the CDR3: TGTGCCAGCAGCTTATCTAGCGGGCTCGCGAACACCGGGGAGCTGTTTTTT.

The rearrangement joins TRBV9 to TRBJ2-2; no definite D call. CDR1 is SGDLS, CDR2 YYNGEE, per germline. The CDR3 length is 15 residues. V was pared by 4 bases and J by 3 bases, with 13 bases between. The CDR3 nucleotides are TGTGCCAGCAGCCCCCACCTAAGTGACACCGGGGAGCTGTTTTTT. This encodes CASSPHLSDTGELFF.

The rearrangement links TRBV9 to TRBJ2-7; possible D gene TRBD2, 6 bases. The CDR3 runs 16 residues. Germline V lookup: CDR1 SGDLS, CDR2 YYNGEE. V was clipped by 3 bases and J by 0 bases, with 16 bases between them. The CDR3 DNA reads as TGTGCCAGCAGCGGGGGCGGGGCAGGGTACTCCTACGAGCAGTACTTC. Protein sequence: CASSGGGAGYSYEQYF.

The V call is TRBV4-1, the J call TRBJ2-5, with D tentatively TRBD1 (6 bases). Trimming removed 3 bases from V and 5 bases from J, with 22 bases in between. The CDR3 sequence is 17 residues long. CDR1 is MGHRA and CDR2 is YSYEKL in the germline V gene. The CDR3 DNA reads as TGCGCCAGCAGCCACCTGGTTAGGGGACAAAATGGGGAGACCCAGTACTTC. It encodes CASSHLVRGQNGETQYF.

The V gene is TRBV19, the J gene TRBJ2-6; no clear D. Per germline, CDR1 LNHDA and CDR2 SQIVND (reference sequence). The CDR3 spans 17 residues. The V end was cut by 3 bases, the J end by 2 bases, with 14 bases between. DNA for the CDR3: TGTGCCAGTAGTATCTTCGCCATGGGTGCTGGGGCCAACGTCCTGACTTTC. As protein: CASSIFAMGAGANVLTF.

V usage is TRBV25-1 and J usage is TRBJ1-6; 9 bases match TRBD1. The ends lost 7 bases at V and 7 bases at J; junction bases unmatched: 5. This CDR3 has 14 residues. Per the germline V gene, CDR1 is MGHDK and CDR2 is SYGVNS. The CDR3 sequence: CASIGTGRNSPLHF. The CDR3 nucleotides are TGTGCCAGCATCGGGACAGGGCGGAATTCACCCCTCCACTTT.

This clone occurred once. This chain uses TRBV12-3 or TRBV12-4 with TRBJ2-7; no definite D call. The CDR3 consists of 12 residues. V lost 6 bases, J lost 0 bases, and 6 bases lay in between. CDR3 sequence: CASRIASYEQYF. The CDR3 DNA reads as TGTGCCAGCAGGATTGCCTCCTACGAGCAGTACTTC.

The chain recombines TRBV14 with TRBJ2-1; D unresolved. The germline V and J ends were trimmed by 1 base and 0 bases, with 10 bases remaining between them. CDR1 SGHDN and CDR2 FVKESK come from the germline V gene. CDR3 length: 16 residues. The CDR3 protein is CASSQVIHTSYNEQFF. In DNA, the CDR3 is TGTGCCAGCAGCCAAGTAATCCATACCTCCTACAATGAGCAGTTCTTC.

V is TRBV9 and J is TRBJ2-1; D might be TRBD1 (5 bases). CDR3 length: 15 amino acids. Trimming removed 0 bases from V and 5 bases from J, with 12 bases in between. Looked up from germline, CDR1 is SGDLS and CDR2 is YYNGEE. DNA of the CDR3: TGTGCCAGCAGCGTAGCAGGTGCAGGGAACAATGAGCAGTTCTTC. This gives the protein CASSVAGAGNNEQFF.

In its sample, this clone was seen a few times. The rearrangement joins TRBV7-3 to TRBJ2-7; TRBD1 matches at 9 bases. Germline V CDR1 and CDR2: SGHTA, FQGTGA. The V gene end was trimmed by 5 bases and the J gene end by 2 bases; junction bases not matched to a gene: 7. This CDR3 region has 15 residues. DNA for the CDR3: TGTGCCAGCAGCCCCTTCGGGACAGGGACCTACGAGCAGTACTTC. Its translation is CASSPFGTGTYEQYF. Looking up the rest from reference TRBV7-3 and TRBJ2-7 gives the full variable domain: GAGVSQTPSNKVTEKGKYVELRCDPISGHTALYWYRQSLGQGPEFLIYFQGTGAADDSGLPNDRFFAVRPEGSVSTLKIQRTERGDSAVYLCASSPFGTGTYEQYFGPGTRLTVT.

This clone was counted a few times. The chain employs TRBV9 and TRBJ2-5, with D unclear. CDR3 length: 15 amino acids. Deletions cut 3 bases from V and 5 bases from J, with 17 bases between. The germline V gene has CDR1 SGDLS and CDR2 YYNGEE. The CDR3 loop is CASSERAAQRETQYF. CDR3 DNA: TGTGCCAGCAGCGAACGGGCAGCTCAGAGGGAGACCCAGTACTTC.

The V call is TRBV6-5, the J call TRBJ2-7; D ambiguous. Germline V lookup: CDR1 MNHEY, CDR2 SVGAGI. The CDR3 extends over 12 amino acids. With 5 bases removed from V and 4 bases from J, the gap between germline ends came to 9 bases. The CDR3 bases are TGTGCCAGCAGTCCGGCCTCATACGAGCAGTACTTC. It specifies CASSPASYEQYF.